These 14 T cell receptor beta chains came from one sample sequenced in a study of blood T cell repertoires in COVID-19. TCRdb's table, derived via immunoSEQ multiplex PCR, lists solely in-frame clones and lacks some. The sample yields about 170,000 clones, under 80% seen once. The source material was peripheral blood. These TCRs come from a woman of 80 years or more with acute or convalescent COVID-19.

V is TRBV30 and J is TRBJ2-5; the match to TRBD2 covers 9 bases. There are 15 residues in the CDR3. Trimming cost V 7 bases and J 2 bases; bases outside gene matches: 11. Germline assignment: CDR1 GTSNPN and CDR2 SVGIG (reference sequence). The DNA for the CDR3 is TGTGCCTTCCGGCTAGCGGGGCTCGGGCAAGAGACCCAGTACTTC. It specifies CAFRLAGLGQETQYF.

V and J are TRBV7-2 and TRBJ2-1, with 9 bases fitting TRBD1. Germline V CDR1 and CDR2: SGHTA, FQGNSA. The CDR3 totals 15 residues. The V gene end was trimmed by 2 bases and the J gene end by 5 bases; junction bases not matched to a gene: 4. As DNA, the CDR3 is TGTGCCAGCAGCTTAACGGGACAGGGCAACAATGAGCAGTTCTTC. Amino acid sequence: CASSLTGQGNNEQFF.

The gene calls are TRBV7-6 and TRBJ1-6; TRBD1 agrees at 10 bases. The CDR3 contains 15 residues. The V gene's germline CDR1 is SGHVS and CDR2 FNYEAQ. The trim removed 4 bases at V and 9 bases at J, leaving 6 bases unmatched. The CDR3 sequence: CASSSHRDRGSPLHF. CDR3 nucleotide sequence: TGTGCCAGCAGCTCGCACCGGGACAGGGGTTCACCCCTCCACTTT. The variable domain in full, with the rest retrieved from reference TRBV7-6 and TRBJ1-6, is GAGVSQSPRYKVTKRGQDVALRCDPISGHVSLYWYRQALGQGPEFLTYFNYEAQQDKSGLPNDRFSAERPEGSISTLTIQRTEQRDSAMYRCASSSHRDRGSPLHFGNGTRLTVT.

The J gene is TRBJ1-3, the V gene TRBV18; the D is unclear. Germline V gene data show CDR1 as KGHSH and CDR2 as LQKENI. This CDR3 spans 15 amino acids. V was shortened by 2 bases and J by 0 bases, with 8 bases between the two germline ends. CDR3 sequence reads: CASSPTVYSGNTIYF. CDR3 nucleotide sequence: TGTGCCAGCTCACCAACAGTGTACTCTGGAAACACCATATATTTT. Variable domain in full (rest from reference TRBV18 and TRBJ1-3): NAGVMQNPRHLVRRRGQEARLRCSPMKGHSHVYWYRQLPEEGLKFMVYLQKENIIDESGMPKERFSAEFPKEGPSILRIQQVVRGDSAAYFCASSPTVYSGNTIYFGEGSWLTVV.

The chain carries TRBV29-1 and TRBJ2-2; D is unresolved. Germline-derived CDR1 and CDR2 are SQVTM and ANQGSEA. The CDR3 has 12 residues. Trimming pared 4 bases from V and 4 bases from J, leaving 7 bases between. The CDR3: CSVVLVTGELFF. The CDR3 region has the DNA TGCAGCGTTGTTTTAGTCACCGGGGAGCTGTTTTTT.

The chain carries TRBV10-3 and TRBJ1-2; D possibly corresponds to TRBD1 (6 bases). CDR3 length: 12 amino acids. V lost 4 bases and J lost 8, with 11 bases in between. CDR1 and CDR2 (germline): ENHRY, SYGVKD. This chain's CDR3 is CAISGFTGGYTF. CDR3 DNA: TGTGCCATCAGTGGGTTTACAGGGGGCTACACCTTC.

The gene calls are TRBV19 and TRBJ2-3, with 8 nucleotides matching TRBD1. With 1 base clipped from V and 5 bases from J, the junction kept 14 bases outside the gene matches. The CDR3 runs to 18 residues. Germline CDR1 reads LNHDA; CDR2 reads SQIVND (reference sequence). The CDR3 coding sequence is TGTGCCAGTAGTATAGTCGCGGTGGGGACAGGACAACAAGATACGCAGTATTTT. Translated: CASSIVAVGTGQQDTQYF.

The chain combines TRBV6-1 with TRBJ1-6; 7 bases align to TRBD1. Trimming removed 2 bases from V and 5 bases from J; junction bases left unmatched: 6. CDR1 and CDR2 (germline): MNHNS, SASEGT. The CDR3 covers 16 residues. The CDR3 sequence: CASSEQGVLNNSPLHF. In nucleotides, the CDR3 is TGTGCCAGCAGTGAACAGGGGGTTTTGAATAATTCACCCCTCCACTTT.

V and J are TRBV19 and TRBJ1-1, with D possibly being TRBD1 (5 bases). Trimming took 5 bases from V and 1 from J, leaving 14 bases between them. The CDR3 is 15 amino acids. CDR1 and CDR2 from the germline V gene are LNHDA and SQIVND (reference sequence). The CDR3 sequence: CASSPQGGGNTEAFF. CDR3 nucleotides: TGTGCCAGTAGTCCCCAGGGTGGTGGGAACACTGAAGCTTTCTTT.

V and J are TRBV3-1 (or the pseudogene TRBV3-2) and TRBJ2-7; the D gene is possibly TRBD2 (6 bases). The V gene's germline CDR1 is LGHDT and CDR2 YNNKEL (reference sequence). The CDR3 loop spans 18 amino acids. Trimming cost V 0 bases and J 0 bases, with 18 bases left between them. This chain's CDR3 is CASSQDPWVAGSSYEQYF. As DNA, the CDR3 is TGTGCCAGCAGCCAAGACCCCTGGGTGGCGGGGAGCTCCTACGAGCAGTACTTC.

The V call is TRBV19, the J call TRBJ1-1, with 11 bases that match TRBD1. The length of the CDR3 is 14 residues. The V gene end was trimmed by 6 bases and the J gene end by 7 bases; junction bases not matched to a gene: 7. Germline values: CDR1 LNHDA, CDR2 SQIVND (reference sequence). As DNA, the CDR3 is TGTGCCAGTAGAAAGGACAGGGGGCAGGTTGAAGCTTTCTTT. Protein sequence: CASRKDRGQVEAFF.

The rearrangement uses TRBV5-1 and TRBJ2-2; TRBD2 matches at 11 bases. V shed 4 bases, J shed 7 bases, and the junction held 6 bases outside the gene matches. This CDR3 comprises 15 residues. Germline CDR1 SGHRS, CDR2 YFSETQ. As DNA, the CDR3 is TGCGCCAGCAGCCTTGGACTAGCGGGTAACGGGGAGCTGTTTTTT. Residues: CASSLGLAGNGELFF.

The V gene is TRBV29-1, the J gene TRBJ1-4; D not resolved. V shed 7 bases and J shed 2 bases, with 14 bases lying between them. Per germline, CDR1 SQVTM and CDR2 ANQGSEA. CDR3 size: 14 residues. The CDR3 loop is CSGLGGTTNEKLFF. DNA of the CDR3: TGCAGCGGTCTTGGCGGAACCACTAATGAAAAACTGTTTTTT.

The J gene is TRBJ1-4, the V gene TRBV29-1, with 12 bases matching TRBD1. J was trimmed by 8 bases and V by 6 bases; bases with no gene match: 4. The germline V gene encodes CDR1 SQVTM and CDR2 ANQGSEA. The CDR3 is 13 residues long. The CDR3 DNA reads as TGCAGCGTCGGGACAGGGGGCAAGGAAAAACTGTTTTTT. The encoded protein is CSVGTGGKEKLFF.